The TCR beta chain described here comes from a study of molecular identifiers for immune sequencing clone quantification. Naive CD8 libraries came from approximately 20,000 to 1,000,000 sorted cells with 10%, 30% or 50% RNA. MiXCR was run by TCRdb on the PCR reads, yielding one entry per CDR3 protein. The data hold roughly 320,000 distinct CDR3 sequences, with about 22% observed a single time. The CDR3 consists of 14 residues. The germline gives CDR1 SGHAT, CDR2 FQNNGV. V was pared by 4 bases and J by 2 bases, with 12 bases between. The chain combines TRBV11-2 with TRBJ2-7; no firm D call. This receptor was taken from a human donor in good health. Some libraries in this study had Jurkat cell RNA spiked in. Sequenced sample: naive CD8+ T cells from blood, with Jurkat cell RNA spiked in. As for subset: FACS-sorted CD8+CD4-CCR7+CD45RA+ naive T cells. The CDR3 nucleotides read TGTGCCAGCAGCTCCCGAGGTACGACCTACGAGCAGTACTTC. It encodes CASSSRGTTYEQYF.